This is a list of T cell receptor beta chains from one sample in a study of Graves' ophthalmopathy and Graves' hyperthyroidism. One entry per CDR3 protein, called by TCRdb with MiXCR from the multiplex PCR reads. The profile covers 260,000 or so distinct CDR3 sequences, with about 46% appearing a single time and roughly half taken by the ten largest. The sample taken for sequencing was peripheral blood. All receptors derive from an adult man with Graves' ophthalmopathy. CDR3s include the opening cysteine and the closing phenylalanine or tryptophan. The D gene is left open where the match is weak. Size is omitted from some rows. Given values are once, few, many or a class for expanded clones.

j_call d_call v_call clone_size cdr3_aa cdr3_nt
TRBJ2-5 TRBD2 TRBV4-1 few CASSQVTSGGETQYF TGCGCCAGCAGCCAAGTGACTAGCGGGGGAGAGACCCAGTACTTC
TRBJ1-1 . TRBV2 few CASSEAILTNTEAFF TGTGCCAGCAGTGAAGCTATCCTGACGAACACTGAAGCTTTCTTT
TRBJ2-3 TRBD2 TRBV7-2 . CASSYGLAGGTDTQYF TGTGCCAGCAGCTACGGACTAGCGGGGGGCACAGATACGCAGTATTTT
TRBJ2-2 TRBD1 TRBV7-6 . CASSPGTGSIGELFF TGTGCCAGCAGCCCAGGGACAGGGTCTATCGGGGAGCTGTTTTTT
TRBJ2-7 . TRBV20-1 . CSATRGYEQYF TGCAGTGCTACGCGGGGATACGAGCAGTACTTC
TRBJ2-7 TRBD1 TRBV12-3/TRBV12-4 . CASTWDRVNEQYF TGTGCCAGCACCTGGGACAGGGTAAACGAGCAGTACTTC
TRBJ2-7 . TRBV20-1 . CSVQPARGGSYEQYF TGCAGTGTTCAGCCCGCAAGGGGGGGCTCCTACGAGCAGTACTTC
TRBJ1-1 TRBD1 TRBV12-3/TRBV12-4 few CASSPDRVYTEAFF TGTGCCAGCAGTCCGGACAGGGTTTACACTGAAGCTTTCTTT
TRBJ2-6 TRBD2 TRBV20-1 . CSARHLLAGLSGANVPTF TGCAGTGCTAGGCATTTACTAGCGGGACTATCTGGGGCCAACGTCCCGACTTTC
TRBJ2-3 . TRBV19 . CASSNLGEQSSTDTQYF TGTGCCAGTAGCAACCTTGGGGAGCAGTCTAGCACAGATACGCAGTATTTT
TRBJ2-1 . TRBV7-8 . CASSEVREQFF TGTGCCAGCAGTGAGGTCAGGGAGCAGTTCTTC
TRBJ2-5 . TRBV2 many CASSEWGAETQYF TGTGCCAGCAGTGAATGGGGCGCCGAGACCCAGTACTTC
TRBJ2-7 . TRBV7-9 . CASSLGQGSSDEQYF TGCGCCAGCAGCTTGGGGCAGGGTAGTAGCGACGAGCAGTACTTC
TRBJ2-5 TRBD2 TRBV2 few CASSEDEARGGEYGTQYF TGTGCCAGCAGTGAAGACGAGGCTCGGGGGGGAGAATATGGGACCCAGTACTTC
TRBJ2-5 . TRBV20-1 few CSGMGATLQETQYF TGCAGTGGTATGGGGGCCACCCTCCAAGAGACCCAGTACTTC
TRBJ1-1 . TRBV19 . CASSMGQGGDAEAFF TGTGCCAGTAGTATGGGTCAGGGAGGAGATGCTGAAGCTTTCTTT
TRBJ1-5 . TRBV2 . CASSPGIGNQPQHF TGTGCCAGCAGCCCAGGGATAGGCAATCAGCCCCAGCATTTT
TRBJ2-5 TRBD2 TRBV27 once CASTDGLAGSEETQYF TGTGCCAGCACTGACGGACTAGCGGGGTCAGAGGAGACCCAGTACTTC
TRBJ1-2 . TRBV5-4 few CASSSGQGRLGAF TGTGCCAGCAGCTCGGGACAAGGGCGTTTAGGGGCCTTC
TRBJ2-7 . TRBV10-2 few CASGTGTYEQYF TGTGCTAGTGGAACAGGGACCTACGAGCAGTACTTC
TRBJ1-5 . TRBV7-9 few CASSFNIQPQHF TGTGCCAGCAGCTTCAACATTCAGCCCCAGCATTTT
TRBJ1-1 . TRBV7-9 . CASSSHRDNTEAFF TGTGCCAGCAGCTCACACAGGGATAACACTGAAGCTTTCTTT
TRBJ1-1 TRBD1 TRBV7-3 . CASSWTGGEEAFF TGTGCCAGCAGCTGGACAGGGGGGGAGGAAGCTTTCTTT
TRBJ1-5 TRBD1 TRBV19 . CASSADRVQPQHF TGTGCCAGTAGTGCCGACAGGGTCCAGCCCCAGCATTTT
TRBJ1-2 . TRBV5-6 . CASSWGGGYGYTF TGTGCCAGCAGCTGGGGGGGCGGCTATGGCTACACCTTC
TRBJ1-1 TRBD1 TRBV24-1 . CATSDIGQGDTEAFF TGTGCCACCAGTGACATCGGACAGGGGGACACTGAAGCTTTCTTT
TRBJ1-5 . TRBV24-1 many CATSDSSSQGSNQPQHF TGTGCCACCAGTGACTCCTCGTCCCAGGGGTCAAATCAGCCCCAGCATTTT
TRBJ1-4 . TRBV11-2 . CASSLKGREGKLFF TGTGCCAGCAGCTTAAAGGGGCGAGAGGGAAAACTGTTTTTT
TRBJ2-7 . TRBV7-3 . CASSAPGTYEQYF TGTGCCAGCAGCGCCCCCGGGACCTACGAGCAGTACTTC
TRBJ1-1 . TRBV20-1 . CSARVGSTTEAFF TGCAGTGCTAGAGTGGGGAGTACCACTGAAGCTTTCTTT
TRBJ2-7 . TRBV7-6 few CASSPGRDFAYEQYF TGTGCCAGCAGCCCCGGAAGGGATTTCGCCTACGAGCAGTACTTC
TRBJ2-3 . TRBV7-3 few CASSLAGGTDTQYF TGTGCCAGCAGCTTAGCCGGGGGCACAGATACGCAGTATTTT
TRBJ1-5 . TRBV16 . CASSPSTSNQPQHF TGTGCCAGCAGCCCGAGTACTAGCAATCAGCCCCAGCATTTT
TRBJ1-1 . TRBV20-1 . CSASARGNTEAFF TGCAGTGCTTCGGCCAGGGGGAACACTGAAGCTTTCTTT
TRBJ2-7 . TRBV24-1 few CATSSPGGAMGEQYF TGTGCCACCAGTTCCCCAGGCGGGGCAATGGGCGAGCAGTACTTC
TRBJ1-5 TRBD1 TRBV19 . CASSPVRGQVQPQHF TGTGCCAGTAGCCCTGTCAGGGGGCAGGTTCAGCCCCAGCATTTT
TRBJ1-3 TRBD1 TRBV15 . CATSRDLTGESGNTIYF TGTGCCACCAGCAGAGATCTTACAGGGGAGTCTGGAAACACCATATATTTT
TRBJ1-2 TRBD1 TRBV9 few CASTYIRDRGYYGYTF TGTGCCAGCACCTACATCCGGGACAGGGGGTACTATGGCTACACCTTC
TRBJ2-7 . TRBV5-5 many CASSFVEDEQYF TGTGCCAGCAGCTTTGTGGAAGACGAGCAGTACTTC
TRBJ2-7 . TRBV3-1 few CASSQVGAQYF TGTGCCAGCAGCCAAGTGGGGGCGCAGTACTTC
TRBJ2-5 . TRBV14 . CASSPRRLETQYF TGTGCCAGCAGCCCAAGGAGACTAGAGACCCAGTACTTC
TRBJ2-3 . TRBV29-1 . CSVLRGNTDTQYF TGCAGCGTCCTGAGGGGAAACACAGATACGCAGTATTTT
TRBJ2-3 . TRBV6-4 . CASSAAGDGTDTQYF TGTGCCAGCAGTGCTGCAGGGGACGGCACAGATACGCAGTATTTT
TRBJ2-2 TRBD1 TRBV5-8 few CASSLDPGQDTGELFF TGTGCCAGCAGCTTGGATCCGGGACAGGACACCGGGGAGCTGTTTTTT
TRBJ2-3 . TRBV5-6 . CASSPGRWTGDTQYF TGTGCCAGCAGCCCGGGACGGTGGACTGGGGATACGCAGTATTTT
TRBJ1-4 . TRBV6-1 . CASSERTHEKLFF TGTGCCAGCAGTGAACGGACACATGAAAAACTGTTTTTT
TRBJ2-2 . TRBV10-3 . CAISESVSGGELFF TGTGCCATCAGTGAGTCAGTGTCCGGCGGGGAGCTGTTTTTT
TRBJ2-5 . TRBV5-1 . CASRTDETQYF TGCGCCAGCAGGACAGACGAGACCCAGTACTTC
TRBJ1-1 . TRBV10-3 . CAISFSRRLMNTEAFF TGTGCCATCAGTTTCTCGAGGAGGCTAATGAACACTGAAGCTTTCTTT
TRBJ1-2 . TRBV20-1 . CSAGEWIYGYTF TGCAGTGCGGGGGAATGGATCTATGGCTACACCTTC
TRBJ2-6 TRBD2 TRBV12-3/TRBV12-4 . CASNGRGGDGANVLTF TGTGCCAGCAACGGGCGGGGGGGCGATGGGGCCAACGTCCTGACTTTC
TRBJ2-7 TRBD1 TRBV5-8 . CAGSVQGTGSYEQYF TGTGCCGGCAGCGTACAGGGGACGGGCTCCTACGAGCAGTACTTC
TRBJ2-2 . TRBV7-3 . CASSLPGVNTGELFF TGTGCCAGCAGCTTACCGGGGGTGAACACCGGGGAGCTGTTTTTT
TRBJ1-5 . TRBV7-9 . CASGESNQPQHF TGTGCCTCGGGGGAAAGCAATCAGCCCCAGCATTTT
TRBJ2-7 . TRBV6-5 few CASSPGDYEQYF TGTGCCAGCAGTCCCGGCGACTACGAGCAGTACTTC
TRBJ2-7 TRBD1 TRBV19 few CASSGQGRGSYEQYF TGTGCCAGTAGTGGACAGGGGAGGGGTTCCTACGAGCAGTACTTC
TRBJ2-2 TRBD2 TRBV12-3/TRBV12-4 few CAYSMGGIRTGELFF TGTGCGTACTCGATGGGGGGGATCAGAACCGGGGAGCTGTTTTTT
TRBJ2-7 TRBD2 TRBV7-1 . CAWSQRGYEQYF TGTGCCTGGAGTCAGCGGGGCTACGAGCAGTACTTC
TRBJ2-7 . TRBV7-2 . CASSQDRTALSYEQYF TGCGCCAGCAGCCAAGATAGAACGGCGCTATCCTACGAGCAGTACTTC